This T cell receptor beta chain was profiled in a study of post-analysis software for immune sequencing data. Unique molecular identifiers tagged the TCR beta cDNA libraries. TCRdb recomputed calls from the PCR reads with MiXCR, one row per CDR3 protein. The sample holds hundreds of thousands of distinct CDR3 sequences; roughly 27% are singletons and the top ten take around 0.56%. Germline V gives CDR1 SGHAT, CDR2 FQNNGV. The CDR3 runs to 15 residues. With respect to this clonotype: As yet, its antigen is unknown. A junction end diverges from the germline sequence, so it may reflect a read error.

Study-wide results and caveats: The normalized Chao1 diversity of multiple sclerosis patients was significantly lower than that of controls. Compared with controls, patients had more of about five TRBV segments, including TRBV5-6, TRBV5-1 and TRBV20-1.

The chain carries TRBV11-2 and TRBJ2-4, with 8 positions matching TRBD1. Source material: blood. This receptor was identified in a girl under 18 with multiple sclerosis. CDR3 sequence: CAGSSRTGAKNIQYF. Written as DNA, the CDR3 is TGTGCCGGCAGCTCGCGGACAGGGGCCAAAAACATTCAGTACTTC.